Presented here are 18 T cell receptor beta chains from one specimen sequenced in a study of T cells expressing NK-cell markers. After re-calling the 5' RACE reads, TCRdb lists one entry per CDR3 protein, DNA absent. The sample totals 200,000 to 300,000 distinct CDR3 sequences; its top ten clones hold 0.39%. The source material was blood T cells: a sorted CD56 or NKG2C T cell subset, CD4+ or CD8+ T cells, or bulk PBMC T cells (not recorded which). The receptor set was obtained from a man in his late teens or twenties in good health.

The chain recombines TRBV13 with TRBJ2-5; TCRdb's D call of TRBD2 is untestable without DNA. Germline V CDR1 and CDR2: PRHDT, FYEKMQ (reference sequence). This CDR3 spans 14 amino acids. The CDR3 reads CASSLGGREETQYF.

The genes are TRBV28 and TRBJ1-2; TCRdb reports TRBD1, a call that lacks DNA to check it against. Germline V gives CDR1 MDHEN, CDR2 SYDVKM. CDR3 length: 15 amino acids. CDR3 protein: CASKVRAVKGGGYTF.

The chain couples TRBV12-3 or TRBV12-4 to TRBJ2-5; absent DNA, TCRdb's TRBD2 call cannot be checked. The length of the CDR3 is 16 residues. CDR3 sequence reads: CASQPGAGGPRETQYF.

This chain's CDR3 is CSASGVDYGYTF. This rearrangement joins TRBV20-1 to TRBJ1-2. Germline V lookup: CDR1 DFQATT, CDR2 SNEGSKA (reference sequence). The CDR3 has 12 amino acids.

The chain recombines TRBV5-1 with TRBJ2-5; TCRdb selects TRBD2, and the lack of DNA leaves this call unchecked. Germline CDR1 and CDR2: SGHRS and YFSETQ. The CDR3 loop spans 15 amino acids. The CDR3 spells CASSLGGGPSETQYF.

This chain uses TRBV20-1 with TRBJ2-3. This CDR3 region has 11 residues. Germline V CDR1 and CDR2: DFQATT, SNEGSKA (reference sequence). The CDR3 region is CSASWGDTQYF.

The genes are TRBV20-1 and TRBJ1-2. The CDR3 contains 11 residues. Germline CDR1 is DFQATT and CDR2 is SNEGSKA (reference sequence). The CDR3 sequence is CSARAVGGYTF.

The chain combines TRBV4-2 with TRBJ2-3; absent DNA, TCRdb's TRBD2 call cannot be checked. The germline CDR1 and CDR2 sequences are LGHNA and YNFKEQ. This CDR3 contains 16 residues. CDR3 protein: CASSQEGGRATDTQYF.

The gene calls are TRBV10-3 and TRBJ2-1. The CDR3 length is 13 residues. Germline CDR1 reads ENHRY; CDR2 reads SYGVKD. This chain's CDR3 is CAIKASENNEQFF.

This rearrangement joins TRBV7-9 to TRBJ2-1; as DNA is missing, the TRBD1 call by TCRdb cannot be tested. The CDR3 is made up of 14 amino acids. Looked up from germline, CDR1 is SEHNR and CDR2 is FQNEAQ (reference sequence). CDR3 loop: CASSLEGPALEQFF.

The J gene is TRBJ2-7, the V gene TRBV20-1; there is no DNA to check the TCRdb D call of TRBD2. CDR1 is DFQATT, CDR2 SNEGSKA, per germline (reference sequence). The CDR3 has 17 residues. The CDR3 here is CSARDPGGSGSSYEQYF.

V and J are TRBV12-1 and TRBJ2-1; TCRdb names TRBD2, which stays unverified in the absence of DNA. TRBV12-1 is noted as a pseudogene. The CDR3 runs 15 residues. The CDR3 sequence is CASSGAGEINNEQFF.

The rearrangement links TRBV20-1 to TRBJ2-1; TCRdb proposes TRBD2, but this gene call is untestable without DNA. The CDR3 totals 14 residues. The germline V gene has CDR1 DFQATT and CDR2 SNEGSKA (reference sequence). The CDR3 region is CSAGLAWGSNEQFF.

The J gene is TRBJ2-1, the V gene TRBV14; TCRdb designates TRBD2, a call that cannot be tested without DNA. The germline gives CDR1 SGHDN, CDR2 FVKESK. The CDR3 sequence is 15 residues long. This CDR3 is CASSQDGLAGGFQFF.

The chain recombines TRBV6-1 with TRBJ2-1; TCRdb names TRBD1, which stays unverified in the absence of DNA. This CDR3 has 12 amino acids. Looked up from germline, CDR1 is MNHNS and CDR2 is SASEGT. The CDR3 reads CASSGTLRRPFF.

The rearrangement joins TRBV9 to TRBJ2-2; TCRdb selects TRBD1, and the lack of DNA leaves this call unchecked. The CDR3 runs to 14 residues. CDR1 is SGDLS and CDR2 is YYNGEE in the germline V gene. CDR3 sequence reads: CASSMGRNTGELFF.

V usage is TRBV4-2 and J usage is TRBJ2-5. The CDR3 runs 14 residues. CDR1 is LGHNA and CDR2 is YNFKEQ in the germline V gene. The CDR3 here is CASSQVVGEETQYF.

The rearrangement links TRBV4-3 to TRBJ2-7; TCRdb returns TRBD1, unconfirmable since there is no DNA. Germline assignment: CDR1 LGHNA and CDR2 YSLEER. This CDR3 contains 15 residues. CDR3 sequence: CASSQGTDRAYEQYF.